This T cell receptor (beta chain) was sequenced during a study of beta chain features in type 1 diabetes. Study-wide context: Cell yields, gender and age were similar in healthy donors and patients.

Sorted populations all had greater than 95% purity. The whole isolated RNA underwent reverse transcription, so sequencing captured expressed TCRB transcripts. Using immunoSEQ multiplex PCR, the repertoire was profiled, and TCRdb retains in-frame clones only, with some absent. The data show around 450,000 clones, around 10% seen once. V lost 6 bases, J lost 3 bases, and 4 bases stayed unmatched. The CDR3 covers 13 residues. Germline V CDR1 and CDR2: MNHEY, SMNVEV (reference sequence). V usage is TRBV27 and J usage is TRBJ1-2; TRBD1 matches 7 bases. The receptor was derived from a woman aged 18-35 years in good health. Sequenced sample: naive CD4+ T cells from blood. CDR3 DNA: TGTGCCAGCAGCTACAGGGGAGACTATGGCTACACCTTC. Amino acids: CASSYRGDYGYTF.